This T cell receptor (beta chain) is drawn from a study of beta chain features in type 1 diabetes. Findings of the study overall: In every one of the four CD4+ subsets, TCRB CDR3s were moderately but significantly shorter in Type 1 diabetes patients.

A few counts support this clone. The antigen remains unidentified. This CDR3 is 15 amino acids long. Unmatched junction bases numbered 9, after V lost 8 bases and J lost 3 bases. Per the germline V gene, CDR1 is SGHTA and CDR2 is FQGNSA. What was sequenced were expressed TCRB transcripts, since all of the isolated RNA had been reverse transcribed. Sequenced by immunoSEQ multiplex PCR; TCRdb stores in-frame clones only, minus some. The sample comprises roughly 300,000 clones, around 8% of which are singletons, and around 0.45% rests with the top ten. This sequence was found in a woman younger than 35 in good health. Sequenced: central memory CD4+ T cells from blood. This sequence joins TRBV7-2 and TRBJ2-7; 11 bases map to TRBD1. CDR3 coding DNA: TGTGCCAGCGGCCGAACCGGGACAGGGGGCTACGAGCAGTACTTC. Translated, it gives CASGRTGTGGYEQYF. The variable domain in full, with the rest retrieved from reference TRBV7-2 and TRBJ2-7, is GAGVSQSPSNKVTEKGKDVELRCDPISGHTALYWYRQSLGQGLEFLIYFQGNSAPDKSGLPSDRFSAERTGGSVSTLTIQRTQQEDSAVYLCASGRTGTGGYEQYFGPGTRLTVT.